The 20 T cell receptor beta chains reported below all come from one sample, sequenced in a study of blood T cell repertoires in COVID-19. Libraries were prepared by immunoSEQ multiplex PCR; TCRdb keeps only in-frame clonotypes and omits some of them. The table shows a few hundred thousand clones, with 80% occurring only once. The sample comprised PBMCs or T cells enriched from blood (not recorded which). The origin of the receptors is a woman aged 40 to 50 with acute COVID-19.

This rearrangement joins TRBV28 to TRBJ2-1; 12 bases map to TRBD2. The germline V gene has CDR1 MDHEN and CDR2 SYDVKM. The CDR3 is 16 amino acids. The V segment lost 3 bases and the J segment 7 bases; nucleotides outside the gene matches: 7. In DNA form, the CDR3 reads TGTGCCAGCAGTTTTCTGACGACTAGCGGGGGAAATGAGCAGTTCTTC. It specifies CASSFLTTSGGNEQFF.

This clone has a single count. The rearrangement links TRBV29-1 to TRBJ2-7; 8 bases agree with TRBD1. CDR1 and CDR2 from the germline V gene are SQVTM and ANQGSEA. CDR3 length: 14 residues. V gave up 6 bases and J gave up 2 bases; unmatched junction bases: 9. In nucleotides, the CDR3 is TGCAGCGTATCCCCCGGGACAGGCGCCTACGAGCAGTACTTC. It encodes CSVSPGTGAYEQYF.

The gene calls are TRBV28 and TRBJ2-1; TRBD2 agrees at 13 bases. This CDR3 is built from 16 residues. Germline CDR1 and CDR2: MDHEN and SYDVKM. Trimming at V came to 4 bases and at J to 10 bases, leaving 10 bases not matched to a gene. The CDR3 DNA sequence: TGTGCCAGCAGTTCGATCGGACTAGCGGGAGTAGGAGAGCAGTTCTTC. It translates to CASSSIGLAGVGEQFF.

The CDR3 sequence: CASLTNRGLGNTGELFF. DNA of the CDR3: TGTGCCAGTCTAACCAACCGGGGACTAGGGAACACCGGGGAGCTGTTTTTT. The chain recombines TRBV11-2 with TRBJ2-2; 8 bases fit TRBD2. Losses at the gene ends were 9 bases for V and 1 base for J; bases not matched to a gene: 13. This CDR3 has 17 amino acids. Germline CDR1 and CDR2: SGHAT and FQNNGV.

V gene TRBV9 combines with J gene TRBJ2-3, with TRBD1 matching over 7 bases. The CDR3 consists of 16 residues. With V trimmed by 5 bases and J by 2 bases, 11 bases remained unmatched. CDR1 is SGDLS, CDR2 YYNGEE, per germline. Written as DNA, the CDR3 is TGTGCCAGCAGTGGCGGCCGGGACAGTTACACAGATACGCAGTATTTT. Its translation is CASSGGRDSYTDTQYF.

Only a few counts were recorded for this clone. The chain recombines TRBV2 with TRBJ2-7; 14 positions agree with TRBD2. There are 14 residues in the CDR3. Unmatched junction bases numbered 5, after V lost 6 bases and J lost 7 bases. Per germline, CDR1 SNHLY and CDR2 FYNNEI. DNA for the CDR3: TGTGCCAGCAGGAGGGGACTAGCGGGGGTAGAGCAGTACTTC. The encoded protein is CASRRGLAGVEQYF.

The rearrangement uses TRBV18 and TRBJ1-4; D ambiguous. Germline V gene lookup returns CDR1 KGHSH and CDR2 LQKENI. Trimming shortened V by 0 bases and J by 7 bases, and 12 bases separated the two germline ends. The CDR3 sequence is 15 residues long. DNA of the CDR3: TGTGCCAGCTCACCACCGGGAGTCGGAATTGAAAAACTGTTTTTT. Translated: CASSPPGVGIEKLFF.

The CDR3 protein is CASSQGRQGRLPIYGYTF. In nucleotides, the CDR3 is TGTGCCAGCAGCCAAGGCCGGCAGGGGCGACTACCTATCTATGGCTACACCTTC. The chain links TRBV3-1 (or the pseudogene TRBV3-2) to TRBJ1-2, with D possibly TRBD1 on 6 matching bases. The CDR3 consists of 18 residues. In germline, CDR1 is LGHDT, CDR2 YNNKEL (reference sequence). V was pared by 1 base and J by 4 bases, with 22 bases between.

The V and J genes are TRBV5-4 and TRBJ1-2; D is perhaps TRBD1 (6 bases). Germline assignment: CDR1 SGHNT and CDR2 YYREEE (reference sequence). V lost 0 bases and J lost 7, with 10 bases in between. The CDR3 contains 13 residues. The DNA of the CDR3 is TGTGCCAGCAGCTTGGCAGGGGCGCTTGGCTACACCTTC. This codes for CASSLAGALGYTF.

This chain connects TRBV2 to TRBJ2-3; 9 nucleotides agree with TRBD1. CDR1 is SNHLY and CDR2 is FYNNEI in the germline V gene. After removal of 6 bases from V and 2 bases from J, the junction contained 3 bases not matched to a gene. The CDR3 has 14 amino acids. CDR3 protein: CASRLQGATDTQYF. For the CDR3, the DNA is TGTGCCAGCAGATTACAGGGGGCCACAGATACGCAGTATTTT.

This sequence joins TRBV19 and TRBJ2-1; 9 nucleotides align to TRBD2. This CDR3 comprises 16 residues. From germline, CDR1 is LNHDA and CDR2 SQIVND (reference sequence). The junction had 13 bases not matched to a gene; V was cut back by 6 bases and J by 7 bases. CDR3 DNA sequence: TGTGCCAGTAGCAGTCTGACTAGCGGAGGGGGAAATGAGCAGTTCTTC. Amino acid sequence: CASSSLTSGGGNEQFF.

The chain recombines TRBV5-1 with TRBJ1-1; D possibly corresponds to TRBD1 (5 bases). The length of the CDR3 is 14 residues. Trimming shortened V by 0 bases and J by 3 bases, and 9 bases separated the two germline ends. CDR1 SGHRS and CDR2 YFSETQ come from the germline V gene. The CDR3 spells CASSLAWGDTEAFF. The CDR3 DNA reads as TGCGCCAGCAGCTTGGCCTGGGGGGACACTGAAGCTTTCTTT.

The rearrangement uses TRBV7-2 and TRBJ1-2, with TRBD1 as a possible D gene (6 bases). The ends were cut back, 8 bases at V and 4 bases at J, with 14 bases in the middle. Germline assignment: CDR1 SGHTA and CDR2 FQGNSA. CDR3 length equals 13 residues. The DNA for the CDR3 is TGTGCCAGCCCTACTGGGACATCCTATGGCTACACCTTC. This gives the protein CASPTGTSYGYTF.

V is TRBV5-4 and J is TRBJ2-1; 7 nucleotides line up with TRBD1. V gave up 5 bases and J gave up 9 bases; unmatched junction bases: 14. The germline V gene encodes CDR1 SGHNT and CDR2 YYREEE (reference sequence). The CDR3 length is 15 residues. In nucleotides, the CDR3 is TGTGCCAGCAGTGTACCGGGACAGAGTGGGAGTGAGCAGTTCTTC. Translation gives CASSVPGQSGSEQFF.

The chain has TRBV7-2 and TRBJ2-3; 13 bases are a match to TRBD2. CDR1 and CDR2 (germline): SGHTA, FQGNSA. V was pared by 4 bases and J by 2 bases, with 6 bases of the junction left unmatched. CDR3 size: 17 residues. The CDR3 loop is CASSSRLAGGPTDTQYF. CDR3 in DNA: TGTGCCAGCAGCTCTAGACTAGCGGGGGGCCCCACAGATACGCAGTATTTT. Full variable domain (missing parts from reference TRBV7-2 and TRBJ2-3): GAGVSQSPSNKVTEKGKDVELRCDPISGHTALYWYRQSLGQGLEFLIYFQGNSAPDKSGLPSDRFSAERTGGSVSTLTIQRTQQEDSAVYLCASSSRLAGGPTDTQYFGPGTRLTVL.

The chain couples TRBV7-6 to TRBJ2-5; D not certain. V shed 4 bases and J shed 5 bases, with 11 bases lying between them. There are 13 residues in the CDR3. CDR1 and CDR2 (germline): SGHVS, FNYEAQ. CDR3 sequence (DNA): TGTGCCAGCAGCTCCCGTCTAGTGGAGACCCAGTACTTC. This translates into CASSSRLVETQYF.

The chain couples TRBV5-1 to TRBJ1-1, with TRBD1 as a possible D gene (5 bases). The CDR3 consists of 12 residues. Trimming shortened V by 4 bases and J by 11 bases, and 15 bases separated the two germline ends. CDR1 SGHRS and CDR2 YFSETQ come from the germline V gene. The CDR3 reads CASSERTGDAFF. CDR3 nucleotide sequence: TGCGCCAGCAGCGAACGAACAGGTGATGCTTTCTTT.

V usage is TRBV3-1 (or the pseudogene TRBV3-2) and J usage is TRBJ2-1, with D possibly TRBD2 on 6 matching bases. V gave up 0 bases and J gave up 8 bases, with 17 bases separating them. The CDR3 extends over 16 amino acids. Germline assignment: CDR1 LGHDT and CDR2 YNNKEL (reference sequence). CDR3 in amino acids: CASSQESGDPLDEQFF. The CDR3 DNA reads as TGTGCCAGCAGCCAAGAATCGGGGGACCCTTTGGATGAGCAGTTCTTC.

The chain uses TRBV6-5 and TRBJ2-7; a weak D match, TRBD1 (6 bases). Trimming removed 7 bases from V and 2 bases from J, with 15 bases in between. CDR3 length: 14 residues. Germline CDR1 MNHEY, CDR2 SVGAGI. CDR3 sequence (DNA): TGTGCCAGCACGCGGGTACAGGGTCCCTACGAGCAGTACTTC. The encoded protein is CASTRVQGPYEQYF.

Only one count was recorded for this clone. The chain employs TRBV28 and TRBJ2-3; 9 bases agree with TRBD1. There are 17 residues in the CDR3. From germline, CDR1 is MDHEN and CDR2 SYDVKM. V shed 4 bases, J shed 4 bases, and the junction held 12 bases outside the gene matches. The CDR3 sequence is CASSSHRGLIRADTQYF. The CDR3 coding sequence is TGTGCCAGCAGTTCCCACAGGGGGCTAATCCGGGCAGATACGCAGTATTTT.